This TCR beta chain was retrieved from a study of blood T cells in healthy people across ages. Germline CDR1 and CDR2: SGHDT and YYEEEE. This CDR3 has 12 residues. The germline V and J ends were trimmed by 4 bases and 6 bases, with 8 bases remaining between them. Study-wide results and limits: Per-million-T-cell TCR beta diversity fell roughly linearly with age. Strong correlation linked observed beta diversity and percent naive T cells.

Through a sample-barcoded 5' primer and a J-beta primer mix, a second PCR was run for roughly 6 to 12 cycles. The template-switch adaptor, which had 12 random nucleotides, put a tag on each cDNA molecule. TCRdb analysed the 5' RACE reads with MiXCR anew, one entry per CDR3 protein. The sample records roughly 1,500,000 distinct CDR3 sequences, 42% being singletons. Notes on this clonotype: Its antigen is currently unknown.

Specimen: blood. This chain uses TRBV5-6 with TRBJ1-5; D unresolved. This TCR was recovered from a woman between 18 and 29 years old in good health. The CDR3 DNA reads TGTGCCAGCAGCAGGGTCACTCAGCCCCAGCATTTT. This codes for CASSRVTQPQHF. Full variable domain (remainder filled in from reference TRBV5-6 and TRBJ1-5): DAGVTQSPTHLIKTRGQQVTLRCSPKSGHDTVSWYQQALGQGPQFIFQYYEEEERQRGNFPDRFSGHQFPNYSSELNVNALLLGDSALYLCASSRVTQPQHFGDGTRLSIL.